This T cell receptor beta chain comes out of a study of long-term antiretroviral therapy in people with HIV. Points on this clone: Its matching antigen is unknown.

Study outcomes and limitations: Clonal expansions arising prior to ART prevailed in the repertoire at every time point.

The germline V gene has CDR1 SNHLY and CDR2 FYNNEI. V was pared by 4 bases and J by 4 bases, with 10 bases between. The CDR3 runs to 13 residues. With survey level as its setting, the immunoSEQ assay was v3.0. Only in-frame clones appear in the TCRdb table, and some are missing; sequencing was by immunoSEQ multiplex PCR. The sample holds about 34,000 clones; 70% to 80% are singletons and the top ten take 3.2%. The sequences come from unsorted PBMCs, collected 1.9 years after starting antiretroviral therapy. This TCR derives from a man between 18 and 35 years old with HIV. The J gene is TRBJ1-2, the V gene TRBV2; a weak D match, TRBD1 (5 bases). The CDR3 sequence is CASSVQGSYGYTF. The CDR3, as DNA: TGTGCCAGCAGTGTTCAGGGATCCTATGGCTACACCTTC.